Listed here are 11 T cell receptor beta chains from one sample, sequenced in a study of CD8 T cells in ankylosing spondylitis. TCRdb re-analysed the 5' RACE reads in MiXCR, keeping a single row per CDR3 protein. Of about 340,000 distinct CDR3 sequences listed, roughly 14% are singletons. The sample comprised blood, either unsorted or a sorted T cell fraction (not recorded which). These receptors were taken from a male donor with ankylosing spondylitis or in good health (not recorded which).

The rearrangement joins TRBV25-1 to TRBJ1-2; 9 bases match TRBD1. This CDR3 is built from 14 residues. Germline loops: CDR1 MGHDK, CDR2 SYGVNS. Unmatched junction bases numbered 7, after V lost 4 bases and J lost 7 bases. The DNA of the CDR3 is TGTGCCAGCAGTGTCACAGGGGGCATGGGTGGCTACACCTTC. It encodes CASSVTGGMGGYTF.

This clonotype was seen repeatedly, ten times or more. The chain couples TRBV9 to TRBJ2-3, with D maybe TRBD2 (7 bases). CDR1 is SGDLS and CDR2 is YYNGEE in the germline V gene. V gave up 0 bases and J gave up 5 bases, with 13 bases separating them. The CDR3 has 15 residues. The CDR3 nucleotides read TGTGCCAGCAGCGTAGGCGGGGGCCGAGTAGATACGCAGTATTTT. This translates into CASSVGGGRVDTQYF. The entire variable domain, with the rest obtained from reference TRBV9 and TRBJ2-3, is as follows: DSGVTQTPKHLITATGQRVTLRCSPRSGDLSVYWYQQSLDQGLQFLIQYYNGEERAKGNILERFSAQQFPDLHSELNLSSLELGDSALYFCASSVGGGRVDTQYFGPGTRLTVL.

This chain links TRBV4-1 with TRBJ2-4; the match to TRBD1 covers 8 bases. Germline CDR1 and CDR2: MGHRA and YSYEKL. The J segment lost 10 bases and the V segment lost 3 bases, leaving 5 bases of the junction unmatched. The CDR3 consists of 13 residues. The CDR3 sequence: CASSHLDRAIQYF. CDR3 DNA: TGCGCCAGCAGCCATCTGGACAGGGCAATTCAGTACTTC.

V gene TRBV12-3 or TRBV12-4 combines with J gene TRBJ1-1; D is unclear. The CDR3 has 13 residues. Trimming took off 7 bases at V and 0 bases at J, with 9 bases between the two ends. The CDR3 is CASIRGVNTEAFF. CDR3 bases: TGTGCCAGCATTCGCGGGGTGAACACTGAAGCTTTCTTT.

This clonotype has a handful of counts. This rearrangement joins TRBV6-2 or TRBV6-3 to TRBJ2-7, with D possibly being TRBD1 (5 bases). Germline-derived CDR1 and CDR2 are MNHEY and SVGEGT. The CDR3 is 14 amino acids. Trimming shortened V by 10 bases and J by 2 bases, and 18 bases separated the two germline ends. The CDR3 protein is CATRTPQGAYEQYF. CDR3 sequence (DNA): TGTGCCACCAGGACACCGCAAGGTGCCTACGAGCAGTACTTC.

This clonotype was counted ten times or more. The chain carries TRBV27 and TRBJ2-3; a possible D gene is TRBD2 (6 bases). The CDR3 length is 16 residues. V was shortened by 7 bases and J by 0 bases, with 17 bases between the two germline ends. Germline assignment: CDR1 MNHEY and CDR2 SMNVEV (reference sequence). The CDR3 coding sequence is TGTGCCAGCAATTTTTGGGGGACTTCTAGCACAGATACGCAGTATTTT. Translating gives CASNFWGTSSTDTQYF.

In this sample, this clonotype turned up a few times. This rearrangement joins TRBV20-1 to TRBJ2-7, with TRBD1 matching over 8 bases. The CDR3 length is 16 residues. After removal of 0 bases from V and 0 bases from J, the junction contained 7 bases not matched to a gene. Germline V lookup: CDR1 DFQATT, CDR2 SNEGSKA (reference sequence). The CDR3 sequence: CSARDSGTGRSYEQYF. The DNA for the CDR3 is TGCAGTGCTAGAGATTCAGGGACAGGCCGCTCCTACGAGCAGTACTTC.

This clonotype appeared a few times. This rearrangement joins TRBV6-5 to TRBJ2-5; D possibly corresponds to TRBD1 (5 bases). Germline V gene data show CDR1 as MNHEY and CDR2 as SVGAGI. With 0 bases removed from V and 3 bases from J, the gap between germline ends came to 11 bases. CDR3 size: 15 residues. The CDR3 DNA sequence: TGTGCCAGCAGTTACTCCGGACAAGTAGAAGAGACCCAGTACTTC. Protein sequence: CASSYSGQVEETQYF.

The chain couples TRBV4-2 to TRBJ2-1, with 9 nucleotides matching TRBD1. The CDR3 sequence is 18 residues long. The V gene's germline CDR1 is LGHNA and CDR2 YNFKEQ. V gave up 1 base and J gave up 4 bases; unmatched junction bases: 11. The CDR3 DNA reads TGTGCCAGCAGCCAAGCTGCGAGCCGGGACAGGGCATACAATGAGCAGTTCTTC. Residues: CASSQAASRDRAYNEQFF.

This clonotype occurred a few times. V is TRBV3-1 and J is TRBJ2-1; 13 bases agree with TRBD2. Losses at the gene ends were 3 bases for V and 10 bases for J; bases not matched to a gene: 9. Germline V lookup: CDR1 LGHDT, CDR2 YNNKEL (reference sequence). The CDR3 covers 16 residues. The CDR3: CASSHPPGLAGREQFF. DNA of the CDR3: TGTGCCAGCAGCCATCCGCCGGGACTAGCGGGAAGAGAGCAGTTCTTC.

The V call is TRBV5-1, the J call TRBJ2-1; TRBD2 aligns across 8 bases. The CDR3 totals 19 residues. Germline-derived CDR1 and CDR2 are SGHRS and YFSETQ. J gave up 3 bases and V 7 bases, and 21 bases lay outside the gene matches. CDR3 nucleotides: TGCGCCAGCGCTATTCCCTTTCCCGGCGGGAGGCCCCTCTACAATGAGCAGTTCTTC. As protein: CASAIPFPGGRPLYNEQFF.